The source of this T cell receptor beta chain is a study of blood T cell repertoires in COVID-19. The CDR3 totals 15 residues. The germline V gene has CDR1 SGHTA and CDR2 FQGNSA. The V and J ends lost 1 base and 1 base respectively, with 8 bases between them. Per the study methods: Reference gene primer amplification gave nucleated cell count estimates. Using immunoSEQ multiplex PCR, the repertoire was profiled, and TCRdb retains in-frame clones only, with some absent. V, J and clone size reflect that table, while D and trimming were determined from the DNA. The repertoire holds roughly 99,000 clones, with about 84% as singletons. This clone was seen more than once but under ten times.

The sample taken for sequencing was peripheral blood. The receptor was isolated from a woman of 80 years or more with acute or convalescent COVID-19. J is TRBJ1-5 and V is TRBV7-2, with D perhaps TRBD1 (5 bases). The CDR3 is CASSLVRASNQPQHF. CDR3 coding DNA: TGTGCCAGCAGCTTAGTCAGGGCCAGCAATCAGCCCCAGCATTTT.